A single T cell receptor beta chain is shown here with its context. No cognate antigen has been identified for it. This may be a read error: a much more frequent sequence differs by one nucleotide. There are 13 amino acids in the CDR3, from cysteine to phenylalanine inclusive. Kept here is only the CDR3 DNA, which spans 39 bases and is read in frame from base 1. V loses 7 bases at its end and J loses 11 bases; junction bases beyond the gene matches: 15. CDR1 and CDR2, per the germline V gene (reference sequence), are DFQATT and SNEGSKA. The protocol used for the library was 5' RACE. TCRdb lists the instrument as Illumina HiSeq 2500. A second roughly 7 to 12 cycle PCR used a sample-barcoded 5' primer and a J-beta primer mix. A unique molecular identifier was introduced onto each TCR beta cDNA molecule by a template-switch 5' adaptor carrying 12 random nucleotides. At least 2.5 million CDR3-containing paired-end reads were obtained from each sample. The Mint cDNA synthesis kit, primed by a TRBC-specific oligonucleotide, was used to synthesize first-strand cDNA from all RNA. Following uracil-DNA glycosylase treatment, a first 18-cycle PCR with universal primers M1SS and BC2_uni_R was performed on all cDNA. Regarding the original processing steps: For normalization, 1 million high-quality reads, each with a distinct molecular identifier, were randomly selected from each sample. Instead of being binned into consensus sequences, reads that shared molecular identifiers were thrown out. MiTCR, run with a Q25 quality threshold and the strictest error-elimination algorithm, handled CDR3 identification, clonotype clustering and error correction. A nonparametric unseen species model using Euler transformation provided a lower-bound estimate of total TCR beta diversity. Using fastp trimming at Q25 and MiXCR clonotype assembly, TCRdb reanalyzed the public sequencing data and kept in-frame beta chains. Each CDR3 protein appears once, grouped with its most common genes and DNA. The V and J calls and clone size are TCRdb's, not the authors'. The sample data list over 500,000 distinct CDR3 sequences, and about 50% of these were observed just once. Jointly, the top ten make up about 14% of the sample.

This specimen belongs to a study of blood T cells in healthy people across ages (dated by TCRdb to the mid-2010s). About the study as a whole: In model experiments, template switching captured about one uniquely barcoded TCR beta cDNA molecule for every two T cells. Donors of different ages were randomly distributed across sequencing lanes to avoid experimental bias. For two donors (one aged 18 to 29 and one aged 80 or older), the study analyzed two additional independent replicas of 1 million unique cDNA reads from the same blood draw. Using deep sequencing normalized with unique cDNA molecular identifiers, the study measured how TCR beta repertoire diversity changes with age. The donors were divided into four age groups: young (average roughly 17 years), middle-aged (approximately 39), aged (under 70) and long-lived (roughly 82). The full study reports these points: Bulk unsorted PBMC profiling prevented conclusive comparison of naive and antigen-experienced compartments. Compared with the aged group, more naive CD4+ T cells, fewer expanded clones and increased TCR diversity were shown by the long-lived group, suggesting age selection. Estimates of total diversity from one million sequenced T cells were regarded as lower bounds and underestimates. Observed TCR beta diversity correlated strongly with the percentage of naive T cells measured by flow cytometry. Because donor CMV infection status was unknown, age-related changes in expanded clonotypes were potentially confounded. As age increased, observed TCR beta diversity per million T cells dropped in a roughly linear way, and a significant reduction was already evident by age 40.

The donors were 40 or so Caucasian individuals from Russia, aged about 6 to 95 years, who were systemically healthy. Around 10 milliliters of peripheral blood were collected from each donor into EDTA-treated Vacutainer tubes. Ficoll-Paque density-gradient centrifugation was used to isolate PBMCs, with at least 7 million per sample. Trizol reagent was used to extract total RNA from the PBMCs, yielding at least 6 micrograms per sample. For every donor, flow cytometry on a PBMC aliquot measured the percentage of naive CD45RAhigh/CD27high T cells. Sequencing was done on a sample of blood. The sequence was collected from a woman of 80 years or more in good health. This sequence uses TRBV20-1 and TRBJ2-5; 8 central nucleotides agree with TRBD2. CDR3 reads: CSVASGLQDEQYF. The nucleotide sequence is TGCAGTGTCGCTAGCGGGCTCCAGGATGAGCAGTACTTC.